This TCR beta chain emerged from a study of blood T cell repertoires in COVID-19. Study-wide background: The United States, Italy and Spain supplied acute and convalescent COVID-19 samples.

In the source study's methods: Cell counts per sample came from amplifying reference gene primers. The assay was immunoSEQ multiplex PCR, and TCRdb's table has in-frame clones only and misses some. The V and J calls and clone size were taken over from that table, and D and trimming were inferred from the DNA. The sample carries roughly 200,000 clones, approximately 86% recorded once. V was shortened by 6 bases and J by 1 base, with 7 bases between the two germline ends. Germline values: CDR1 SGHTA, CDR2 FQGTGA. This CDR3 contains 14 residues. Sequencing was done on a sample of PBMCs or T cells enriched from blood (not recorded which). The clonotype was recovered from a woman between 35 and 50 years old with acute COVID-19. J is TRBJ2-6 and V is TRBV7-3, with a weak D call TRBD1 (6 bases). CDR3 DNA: TGTGCCAGCAGAACAGGGTCTGGGGCCAACGTCCTGACTTTC. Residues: CASRTGSGANVLTF.